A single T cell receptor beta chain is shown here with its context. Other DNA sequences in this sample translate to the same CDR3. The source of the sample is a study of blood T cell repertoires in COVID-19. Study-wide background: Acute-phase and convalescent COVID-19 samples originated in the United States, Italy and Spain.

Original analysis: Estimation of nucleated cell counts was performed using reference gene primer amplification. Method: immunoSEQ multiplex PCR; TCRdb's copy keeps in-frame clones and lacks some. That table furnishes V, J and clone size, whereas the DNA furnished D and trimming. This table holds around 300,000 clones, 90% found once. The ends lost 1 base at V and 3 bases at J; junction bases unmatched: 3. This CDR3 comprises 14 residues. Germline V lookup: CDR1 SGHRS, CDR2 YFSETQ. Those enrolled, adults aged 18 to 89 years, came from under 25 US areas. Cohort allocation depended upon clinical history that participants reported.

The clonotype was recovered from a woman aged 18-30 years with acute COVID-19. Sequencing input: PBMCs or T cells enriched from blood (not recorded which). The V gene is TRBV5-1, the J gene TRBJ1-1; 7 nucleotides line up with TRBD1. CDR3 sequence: CASSLQGGHTEAFF. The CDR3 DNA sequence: TGCGCCAGCAGCTTGCAGGGGGGCCACACTGAAGCTTTCTTT. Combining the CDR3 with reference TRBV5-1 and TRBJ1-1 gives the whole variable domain KAGVTQTPRYLIKTRGQQVTLSCSPISGHRSVSWYQQTPGQGLQFLFEYFSETQRNKGNFPGRFSGRQFSNSRSEMNVSTLELGDSALYLCASSLQGGHTEAFFGQGTRLTVV.